Listed below are T cell receptor beta chains from one sample, sequenced in a study of blood T cell repertoires in COVID-19. TCRdb keeps only in-frame clones here, not all; method: immunoSEQ multiplex PCR. The table records over 100,000 clones, roughly 82% of them present only once. Input material: peripheral blood. All receptors derive from a man aged 60 to 69 with acute or convalescent COVID-19. Each CDR3 is given with its conserved first and last residue. The D gene is left open where the match is weak. Clone sizes are given selectively: once, few, many, or a class where the clone is expanded.

>TRBJ2-2|.|TRBV27|15|.
TGTGCCAGCAGTTCCGATGGGGGGGCGCCTGGGGAGCTGTTTTTT
CASSSDGGAPGELFF
>TRBJ1-2|.|TRBV18|13|.
TGTGCCAGCTCACCAGGGAGCCACTATGGCTACACCTTC
CASSPGSHYGYTF
>TRBJ2-1|.|TRBV10-3|15|TRBD1
TGTGCCATCAGTGAGTACAGGGGGGAATACAATGAGCAGTTCTTC
CAISEYRGEYNEQFF
>TRBJ1-5|.|TRBV28|15|.
TGTGCCAGCAGTTTACGGGGAGAAAGCAATCAGCCCCAGCATTTT
CASSLRGESNQPQHF
>TRBJ2-3|.|TRBV14|13|.
TGTGCCAGCAGCCAAGGCGGGATTTATACGCAGTATTTT
CASSQGGIYTQYF
>TRBJ2-7|few|TRBV28|13|TRBD2
TGTGCCAGCAGTTTCGGGGGGAACTACGAGCAGTACTTC
CASSFGGNYEQYF
>TRBJ2-5|once|TRBV7-8|15|TRBD1
TGTGCCAGCAGCTTACAACAAACAGGGGAAGAGACCCAGTACTTC
CASSLQQTGEETQYF
>TRBJ2-1|.|TRBV5-5|17|TRBD2
TGTGCCAGCAGCGCGGGACTAGCGGGAGGTCAGAACAATGAGCAGTTCTTC
CASSAGLAGGQNNEQFF
>TRBJ1-6|once|TRBV7-8|14|.
TGTGCCAGCAGCCCGACAGAATTGGATTCACCCCTCCACTTT
CASSPTELDSPLHF
>TRBJ1-1|once|TRBV2|13|.
TGTGCCAGCATCCGCGACCTAGATACTGAAGCTTTCTTT
CASIRDLDTEAFF
>TRBJ2-3|.|TRBV25-1|14|TRBD2
TGTGCCAGCTCAGGGACTAGCGAGGCTGATACGCAGTATTTT
CASSGTSEADTQYF
>TRBJ1-2|.|TRBV5-1|15|.
TGCGCCAGCAGGTATCACAGGGTTGACCTCTATGGCTACACCTTC
CASRYHRVDLYGYTF
>TRBJ2-3|.|TRBV9|14|TRBD1
TGTGCCAGCACGAACAGGGGGTTTCCAGATACGCAGTATTTT
CASTNRGFPDTQYF
>TRBJ1-1|.|TRBV11-3|13|.
TGTGCCAGCAGCTTTGGGCTTAACACTGAAGCTTTCTTT
CASSFGLNTEAFF
>TRBJ2-1|few|TRBV7-8|14|.
TGTGCCAGCAGCCCGACGGGGTACCTCAATGAGCAGTTCTTC
CASSPTGYLNEQFF
>TRBJ1-2|.|TRBV7-9|15|.
TGTGCCAGCAGCTTAGAGGGGCTGACCGGCTATGGCTACACCTTC
CASSLEGLTGYGYTF
>TRBJ2-1|.|TRBV19|16|TRBD2
TGTGCCAGTAGTAAGATAGCGGGAGGGGAATACAATGAGCAGTTCTTC
CASSKIAGGEYNEQFF
>TRBJ2-7|.|TRBV6-5|15|TRBD2
TGTGCCAGCAGTCCGACAGCGGGAGGGTCCTACGAGCAGTACTTC
CASSPTAGGSYEQYF
>TRBJ1-4|.|TRBV9|14|.
TGTGCCAGCAGCTCTCCCGGGGGGCATGAAAAACTGTTTTTT
CASSSPGGHEKLFF
>TRBJ2-2|once|TRBV19|18|TRBD2
TGTGCCAGTAGCTTCCCGGGACTAGCGGGAGTGGGCACCGGGGAGCTGTTTTTT
CASSFPGLAGVGTGELFF
>TRBJ2-1|once|TRBV10-1|12|.
TGCGCCAGCGGGAGATTGGGCAATGAGCAGTTCTTC
CASGRLGNEQFF
>TRBJ1-6|few|TRBV28|16|TRBD1
TGTGCCAGCAGTCCGGACAGGGGGCCGGGTAATTCACCCCTCCACTTT
CASSPDRGPGNSPLHF
>TRBJ2-1|few|TRBV7-9|14|TRBD2
TGTGCCGGACGACTAGCGGGAGGGTCCAATGAGCAGTTCTTC
CAGRLAGGSNEQFF
>TRBJ2-7|.|TRBV6-1|14|TRBD1
TGTGCCAGCAGTCCGGGACAGGGGATACACGAGCAGTACTTC
CASSPGQGIHEQYF
>TRBJ1-1|once|TRBV10-3|13|.
TGTGCCACCACAGCAAGGGGAGGCACTGAAGCTTTCTTT
CATTARGGTEAFF
>TRBJ2-5|.|TRBV19|14|TRBD1
TGTGCCAGTAGACTCGACAGGGGATCTGAGACCCAGTACTTC
CASRLDRGSETQYF
>TRBJ2-6|.|TRBV5-1|15|.
TGCGCCAGCAGCTTGCAGGGGCTTGGGGCCAACGTCCTGACTTTC
CASSLQGLGANVLTF
>TRBJ2-1|medium-sized|TRBV19|16|.
TGTGCCAGTAGCCCCGAGGTCCTACCCTCCTACAATGAGCAGTTCTTC
CASSPEVLPSYNEQFF
>TRBJ2-7|.|TRBV6-5|11|.
TGTGCCAGCATGAGTATATACGAGCAGTACTTC
CASMSIYEQYF
>TRBJ1-1|.|TRBV19|18|.
TGTGCCAGTAGTATACCGGAAGGTAGCACGAGGATGAACACTGAAGCTTTCTTT
CASSIPEGSTRMNTEAFF
>TRBJ1-1|.|TRBV4-1|14|.
TGCGCCAGCAGCCACACTGGGACAAACACTGAAGCTTTCTTT
CASSHTGTNTEAFF
>TRBJ1-3|.|TRBV5-1|16|.
TGCGCCAGCAGCTTGGCCTCAGGCCCCTCTGGAAACACCATATATTTT
CASSLASGPSGNTIYF
>TRBJ2-5|.|TRBV20-1|14|.
TGCAGTGCTAGTCGGGGGAACTTGCGGGAGACCCAGTACTTC
CSASRGNLRETQYF
>TRBJ1-3|.|TRBV5-4|17|.
TGTGCCAGCAGCTTTTCTTTTGGGGCCAGCTCTGGAAACACCATATATTTT
CASSFSFGASSGNTIYF
>TRBJ1-1|.|TRBV2|14|.
TGTGCCAGCAGTGAATTATCGCGTTACACTGAAGCTTTCTTT
CASSELSRYTEAFF
>TRBJ2-1|.|TRBV11-2|18|TRBD2
TGTGCCAGCAGCTTTTCTAGGGGAGGTCTAGCGGGAGGCAATGAGCAGTTCTTC
CASSFSRGGLAGGNEQFF
>TRBJ1-4|.|TRBV18|15|.
TGTGCCAGCTCACCCTCCGGACAGCAGAATGAAAAACTGTTTTTT
CASSPSGQQNEKLFF
>TRBJ2-7|.|TRBV28|15|TRBD1
TGTGCCAGCAGTTTATTTGGGACAGGGTCCTACGAGCAGTACTTC
CASSLFGTGSYEQYF
>TRBJ2-1|few|TRBV11-2|16|TRBD2
TGTGCCAGCAGCAGATCTTTAGCGGGAGTTGGCGATGAGCAGTTCTTC
CASSRSLAGVGDEQFF
>TRBJ1-6|once|TRBV3-1/TRBV3-2|15|TRBD1
TGTGCCAGCAGCTATATTACAGGGGTCAGGTCACCCCTCCACTTT
CASSYITGVRSPLHF
>TRBJ1-5|.|TRBV7-9|15|TRBD1
TGTGCCAGCAGCGCCCTAGGGGGCTGGGATCAGCCCCAGCATTTT
CASSALGGWDQPQHF
>TRBJ2-3|.|TRBV6-5|15|.
TGTGCCAGCTACACAAGCGGAGGGAGCACAGATACGCAGTATTTT
CASYTSGGSTDTQYF
>TRBJ1-1|.|TRBV5-1|14|.
TGCGCCAGCAGCTTGACAGGCAGCAACACTGAAGCTTTCTTT
CASSLTGSNTEAFF
>TRBJ1-5|.|TRBV6-2/TRBV6-3|20|TRBD1
TGTGCCAGCAGTTACGAGACCGGGACAGGGGAAGGGTTAAGCAATCAGCCCCAGCATTTT
CASSYETGTGEGLSNQPQHF
>TRBJ2-4|once|TRBV19|17|.
TGTGCCAGTAGTACACAGGGATTTGGTTTCGGCAAAAACATTCAGTACTTC
CASSTQGFGFGKNIQYF
>TRBJ2-3|.|TRBV19|14|.
TGTGCCAGTAGTATAAACGGAGAAACAGATACGCAGTATTTT
CASSINGETDTQYF
>TRBJ1-2|.|TRBV7-2|14|TRBD1
TGTGCCAGCAGCCCCGACAGGGAAAGCAATGGCTACACCTTC
CASSPDRESNGYTF
>TRBJ1-4|.|TRBV2|14|.
TGTGCCAGCAAAGCCCTTACGCAGGGTGAAAAACTGTTTTTT
CASKALTQGEKLFF
>TRBJ1-4|.|TRBV7-9|17|.
TGTGCCAGCAGCTTTCCGCTACAGGGCTTCGATAATGAAAAACTGTTTTTT
CASSFPLQGFDNEKLFF
>TRBJ1-3|.|TRBV28|16|TRBD1
TGTGCCAGCAGTGCACAGGGGGCAATTAAGGGGGACACCATATATTTT
CASSAQGAIKGDTIYF
>TRBJ1-2|.|TRBV5-1|17|TRBD1
TGCGCCAGCAGCTTGTCCCCGGGACAGGGTGATCGGTATGGCTACACCTTC
CASSLSPGQGDRYGYTF
>TRBJ2-2|.|TRBV19|15|.
TGTGCCAGTAGGAGGGCAGGGGGGTCCACCGGGGAGCTGTTTTTT
CASRRAGGSTGELFF
>TRBJ1-4|once|TRBV28|15|TRBD1
TGTGCCAGCAGGCCTCCGGGACAGGGTTTTGAAAAACTGTTTTTT
CASRPPGQGFEKLFF
>TRBJ2-2|.|TRBV5-1|13|.
TGCGCCAGCAGCTTCGGGGTTGCCGGGGAGCTGTTTTTT
CASSFGVAGELFF
>TRBJ2-1|.|TRBV7-9|18|TRBD2
TGTGCCAGCAGGATGGGACTAGCGGAGAAAAGCTCCTACAATGAGCAGTTCTTC
CASRMGLAEKSSYNEQFF
>TRBJ2-1|.|TRBV24-1|16|TRBD1
TGTGCCACCAGTGACCAGACAGGGAGCTCCTACAATGAGCAGTTCTTC
CATSDQTGSSYNEQFF
>TRBJ2-7|.|TRBV28|15|.
TGTGCCAGCAGTTTACCCGGGGTTGGGACCTACGAGCAGTACTTC
CASSLPGVGTYEQYF
>TRBJ1-5|.|TRBV12-3/TRBV12-4|12|.
TGTGCCAGCAGTTTTTCGTATCAGCCCCAGCATTTT
CASSFSYQPQHF
>TRBJ2-3|.|TRBV4-3|13|.
TGCGCCAGCAGCCAACCCGGGACAGATACGCAGTATTTT
CASSQPGTDTQYF